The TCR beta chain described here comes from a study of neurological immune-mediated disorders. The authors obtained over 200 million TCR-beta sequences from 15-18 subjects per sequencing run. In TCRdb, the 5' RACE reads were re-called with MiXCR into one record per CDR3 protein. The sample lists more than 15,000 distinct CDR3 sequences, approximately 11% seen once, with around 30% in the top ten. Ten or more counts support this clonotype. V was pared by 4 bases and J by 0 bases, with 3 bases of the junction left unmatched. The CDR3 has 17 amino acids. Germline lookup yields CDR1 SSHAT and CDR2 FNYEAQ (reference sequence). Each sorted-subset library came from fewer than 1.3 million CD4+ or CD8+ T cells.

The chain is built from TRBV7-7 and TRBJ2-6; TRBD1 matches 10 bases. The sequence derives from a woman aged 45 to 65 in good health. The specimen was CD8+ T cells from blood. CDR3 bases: TGTGCCAGCAGCTCGGGACAGGGGTTCTCTGGGGCCAACGTCCTGACTTTC. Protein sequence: CASSSGQGFSGANVLTF.